A few counts support the clone carrying this T cell receptor beta chain. Time point described: patch test 3, about 24 weeks after DPC sensitization. Indicated treatment: therapeutic diphenylcyclopropenone sensitization with weekly scalp DPC. This sample stems from a study of human T cells and chemical hapten exposure. The germline V gene has CDR1 PRHDT and CDR2 FYEKMQ (reference sequence). The CDR3 is 13 amino acids. V was shortened by 5 bases and J by 4 bases, with 11 bases between the two germline ends. TCRdb re-called the RACE reads with MiXCR, one entry per CDR3 protein. This table has 130,000 or so distinct CDR3 sequences, around 11% appearing once.

Source: whole blood, taken in connection with sensitization to the hapten diphenylcyclopropenone (DPC). This chain links TRBV13 with TRBJ1-2; no clear D. The sequence was collected from a woman aged 45-59 years with alopecia areata. Some clones in this sample may be carry-over from other donors' samples. Written as DNA, the CDR3 is TGTGCCAGCAGCCATTTGACGGTCTATGGCTACACCTTC. It translates to CASSHLTVYGYTF.